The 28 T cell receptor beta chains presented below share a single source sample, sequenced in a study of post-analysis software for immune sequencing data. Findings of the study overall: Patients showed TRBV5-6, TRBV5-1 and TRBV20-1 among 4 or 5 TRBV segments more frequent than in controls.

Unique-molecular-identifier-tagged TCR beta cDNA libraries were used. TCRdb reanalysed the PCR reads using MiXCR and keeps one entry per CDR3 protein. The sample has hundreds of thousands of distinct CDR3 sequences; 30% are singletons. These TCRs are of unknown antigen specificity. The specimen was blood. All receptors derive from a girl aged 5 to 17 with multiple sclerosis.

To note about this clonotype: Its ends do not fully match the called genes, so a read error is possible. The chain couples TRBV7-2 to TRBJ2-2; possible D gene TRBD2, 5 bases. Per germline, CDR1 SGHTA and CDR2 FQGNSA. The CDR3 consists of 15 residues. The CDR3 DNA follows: TGTGCCAGCAGCTTAACAGCCATGAACACCGGGGAGCGGTTTTTT. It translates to CASSLTAMNTGERFF. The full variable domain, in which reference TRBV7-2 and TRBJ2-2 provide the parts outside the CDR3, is GAGVSQSPSNKVTEKGKDVELRCDPISGHTALYWYRQSLGQGLEFLIYFQGNSAPDKSGLPSDRFSAERTGGSVSTLTIQRTQQEDSAVYLCASSLTAMNTGERFFGEGSRLTVL.

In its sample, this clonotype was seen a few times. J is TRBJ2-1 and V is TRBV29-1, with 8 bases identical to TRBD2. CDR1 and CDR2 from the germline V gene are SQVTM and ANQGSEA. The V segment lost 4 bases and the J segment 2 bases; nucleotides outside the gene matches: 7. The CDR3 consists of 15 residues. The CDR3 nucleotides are TGCAGCGTTGCGGGGGGGCCTGGGACCTACAATGAGCAGTTCTTC. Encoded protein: CSVAGGPGTYNEQFF.

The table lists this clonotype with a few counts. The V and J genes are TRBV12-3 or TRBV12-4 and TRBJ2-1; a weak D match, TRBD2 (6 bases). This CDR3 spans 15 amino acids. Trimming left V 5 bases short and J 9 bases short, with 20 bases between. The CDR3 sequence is CASSPRLVEEGEQFF. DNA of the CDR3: TGTGCCAGCAGTCCCCGACTAGTAGAAGAGGGTGAGCAGTTCTTC.

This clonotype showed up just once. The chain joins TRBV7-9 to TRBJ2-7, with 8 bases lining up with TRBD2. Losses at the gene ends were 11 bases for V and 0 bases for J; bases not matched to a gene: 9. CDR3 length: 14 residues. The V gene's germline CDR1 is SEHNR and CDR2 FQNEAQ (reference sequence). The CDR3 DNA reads TGTGCCGGGTCACTTAGCGGGACCTCCTACGAGCAGTACTTC. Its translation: CAGSLSGTSYEQYF.

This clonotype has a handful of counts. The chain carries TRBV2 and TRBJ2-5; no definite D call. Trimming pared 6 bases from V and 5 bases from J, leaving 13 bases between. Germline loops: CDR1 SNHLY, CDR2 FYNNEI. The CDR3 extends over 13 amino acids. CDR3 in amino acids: CASRSTAAETQYF. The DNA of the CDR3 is TGTGCCAGCAGGTCGACGGCGGCGGAGACCCAGTACTTC.

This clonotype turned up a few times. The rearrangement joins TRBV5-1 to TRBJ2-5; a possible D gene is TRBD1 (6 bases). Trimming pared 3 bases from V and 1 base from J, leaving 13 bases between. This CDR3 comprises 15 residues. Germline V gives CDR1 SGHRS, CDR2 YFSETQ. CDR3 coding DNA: TGCGCCAGCAGCTCTACCGGGACACCCCAAGAGACCCAGTACTTC. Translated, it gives CASSSTGTPQETQYF. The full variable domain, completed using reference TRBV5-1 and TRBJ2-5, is KAGVTQTPRYLIKTRGQQVTLSCSPISGHRSVSWYQQTPGQGLQFLFEYFSETQRNKGNFPGRFSGRQFSNSRSEMNVSTLELGDSALYLCASSSTGTPQETQYFGPGTRLLVL.

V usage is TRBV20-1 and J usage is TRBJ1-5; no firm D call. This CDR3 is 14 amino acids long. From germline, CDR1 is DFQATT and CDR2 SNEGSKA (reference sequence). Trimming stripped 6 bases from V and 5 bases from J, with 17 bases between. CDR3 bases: TGCAGTGCCCCAGAGAGGGAAAGGGATCAGCCCCAGCATTTT. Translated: CSAPERERDQPQHF.

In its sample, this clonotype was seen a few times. As DNA, the CDR3 is TGTGCCAGCAGCACGCGCTCGGGGGGCGGGAGATCGAACAATGAGCAGTTCTTC. It specifies CASSTRSGGGRSNNEQFF. This chain connects TRBV7-2 to TRBJ2-1; possibly TRBD2 for D (7 bases). Germline V CDR1 and CDR2: SGHTA, FQGNSA. V lost 5 bases to trimming and J lost 5 bases, with 25 bases between them. This CDR3 is built from 18 residues. The entire variable domain, with the rest obtained from reference TRBV7-2 and TRBJ2-1, is as follows: GAGVSQSPSNKVTEKGKDVELRCDPISGHTALYWYRQSLGQGLEFLIYFQGNSAPDKSGLPSDRFSAERTGGSVSTLTIQRTQQEDSAVYLCASSTRSGGGRSNNEQFFGPGTRLTVL.

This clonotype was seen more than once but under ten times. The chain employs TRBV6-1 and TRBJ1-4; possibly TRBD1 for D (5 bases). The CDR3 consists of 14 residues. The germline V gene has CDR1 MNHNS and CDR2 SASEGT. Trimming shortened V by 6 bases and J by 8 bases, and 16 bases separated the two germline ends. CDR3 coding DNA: TGTGCCAGCAGCGGACGGGACGGCGGGGAAAAACTGTTTTTT. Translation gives CASSGRDGGEKLFF.

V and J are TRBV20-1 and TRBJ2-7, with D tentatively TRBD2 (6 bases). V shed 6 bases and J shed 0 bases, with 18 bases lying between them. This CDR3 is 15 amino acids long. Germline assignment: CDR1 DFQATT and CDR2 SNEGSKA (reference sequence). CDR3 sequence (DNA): TGCAGTGCAGCCACTAGGAGGGTGAACTCCTACGAGCAGTACTTC. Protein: CSAATRRVNSYEQYF.

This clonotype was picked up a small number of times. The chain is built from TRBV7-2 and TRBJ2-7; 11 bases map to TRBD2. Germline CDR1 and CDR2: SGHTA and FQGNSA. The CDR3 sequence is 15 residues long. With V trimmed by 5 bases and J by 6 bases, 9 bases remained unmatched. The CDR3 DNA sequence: TGTGCCAGCAGCCTAGGGGGACTAGCGGTCGGCGAGCAGTACTTC. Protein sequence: CASSLGGLAVGEQYF.

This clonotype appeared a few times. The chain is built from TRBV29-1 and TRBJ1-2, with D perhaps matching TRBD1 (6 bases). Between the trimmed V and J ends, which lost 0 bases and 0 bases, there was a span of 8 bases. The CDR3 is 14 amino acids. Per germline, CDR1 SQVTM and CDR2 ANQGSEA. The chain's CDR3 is CSVEDRTANYGYTF. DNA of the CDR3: TGCAGCGTTGAAGATCGGACAGCTAACTATGGCTACACCTTC.

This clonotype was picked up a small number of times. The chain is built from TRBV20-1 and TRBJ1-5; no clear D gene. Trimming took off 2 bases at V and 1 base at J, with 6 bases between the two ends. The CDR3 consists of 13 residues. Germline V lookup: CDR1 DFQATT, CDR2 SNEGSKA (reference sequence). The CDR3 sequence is CSARPLSNQPQHF. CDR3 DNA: TGCAGTGCTAGACCTTTAAGCAATCAGCCCCAGCATTTT.

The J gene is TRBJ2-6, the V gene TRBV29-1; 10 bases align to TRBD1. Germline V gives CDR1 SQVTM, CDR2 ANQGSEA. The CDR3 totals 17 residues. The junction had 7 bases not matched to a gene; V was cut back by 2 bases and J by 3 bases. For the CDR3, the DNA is TGCAGCGTTGAAACCCGGGACAGGGGTAGTGGGGCCAACGTCCTGACTTTC. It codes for CSVETRDRGSGANVLTF.

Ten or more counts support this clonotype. The CDR3 DNA sequence: TGCAGCGTCGCGGACAGGGGCTACGAGCAGTACTTC. Translation gives CSVADRGYEQYF. This chain links TRBV29-1 with TRBJ2-7; 9 nucleotides agree with TRBD1. Germline CDR1 is SQVTM and CDR2 is ANQGSEA. CDR3 length: 12 residues. V dropped 6 bases and J dropped 3; count of bases not matched to a gene: 3.

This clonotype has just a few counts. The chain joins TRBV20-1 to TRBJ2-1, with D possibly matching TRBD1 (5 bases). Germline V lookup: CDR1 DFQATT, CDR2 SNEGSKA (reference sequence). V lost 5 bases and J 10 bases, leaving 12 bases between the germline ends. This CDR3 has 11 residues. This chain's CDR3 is CSAGGASEQFF. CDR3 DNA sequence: TGCAGTGCTGGTGGGGCATCCGAGCAGTTCTTC.

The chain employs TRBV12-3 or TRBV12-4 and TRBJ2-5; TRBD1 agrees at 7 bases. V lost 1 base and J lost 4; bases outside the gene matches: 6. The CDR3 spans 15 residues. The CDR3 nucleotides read TGTGCCAGCAGTTTAGACAGGGGTTCGTCAGAGACCCAGTACTTC. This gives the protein CASSLDRGSSETQYF.

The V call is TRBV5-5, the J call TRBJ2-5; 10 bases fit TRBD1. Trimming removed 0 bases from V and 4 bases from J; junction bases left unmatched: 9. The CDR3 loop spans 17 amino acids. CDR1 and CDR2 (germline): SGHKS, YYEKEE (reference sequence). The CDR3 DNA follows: TGTGCCAGCAGCTTGGGCACCGGGACAGGGGAAGGAGAGACCCAGTACTTC. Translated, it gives CASSLGTGTGEGETQYF.

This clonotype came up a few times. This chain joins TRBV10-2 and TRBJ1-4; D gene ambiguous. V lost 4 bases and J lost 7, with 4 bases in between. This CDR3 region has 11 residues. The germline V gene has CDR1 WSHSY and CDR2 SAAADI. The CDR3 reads CASSGGEKLFF. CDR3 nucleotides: TGCGCCAGCAGTGGAGGTGAAAAACTGTTTTTT.

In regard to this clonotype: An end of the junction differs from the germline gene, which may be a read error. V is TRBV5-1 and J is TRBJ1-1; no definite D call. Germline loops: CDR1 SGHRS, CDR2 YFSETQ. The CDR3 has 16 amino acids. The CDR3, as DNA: TGCGCCAGCAGCTTGGCAGGTTCAGCTATGAACACTGAAGCTTTTTTT. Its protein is CASSLAGSAMNTEAFF.

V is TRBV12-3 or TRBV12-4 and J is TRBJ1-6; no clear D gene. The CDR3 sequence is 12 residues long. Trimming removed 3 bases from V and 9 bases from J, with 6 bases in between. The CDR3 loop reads CASSFLGSPLHF. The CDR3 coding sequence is TGTGCCAGCAGTTTCTTGGGTTCACCCCTCCACTTT.

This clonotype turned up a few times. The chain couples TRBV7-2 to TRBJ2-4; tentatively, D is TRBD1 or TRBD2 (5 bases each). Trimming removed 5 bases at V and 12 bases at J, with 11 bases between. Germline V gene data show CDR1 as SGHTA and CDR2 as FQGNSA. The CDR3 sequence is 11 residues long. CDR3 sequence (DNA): TGTGCCAGCAGCCCTGGGACGGCTCAGTACTTC. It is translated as CASSPGTAQYF.

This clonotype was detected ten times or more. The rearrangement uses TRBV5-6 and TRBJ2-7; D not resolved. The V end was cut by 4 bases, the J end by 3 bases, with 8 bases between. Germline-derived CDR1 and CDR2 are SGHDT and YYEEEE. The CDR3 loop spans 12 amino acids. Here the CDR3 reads CASSPLGYEQYF. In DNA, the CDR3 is TGTGCCAGCAGCCCCCTTGGCTACGAGCAGTACTTC. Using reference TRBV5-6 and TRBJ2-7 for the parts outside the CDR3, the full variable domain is DAGVTQSPTHLIKTRGQQVTLRCSPKSGHDTVSWYQQALGQGPQFIFQYYEEEERQRGNFPDRFSGHQFPNYSSELNVNALLLGDSALYLCASSPLGYEQYFGPGTRLTVT.

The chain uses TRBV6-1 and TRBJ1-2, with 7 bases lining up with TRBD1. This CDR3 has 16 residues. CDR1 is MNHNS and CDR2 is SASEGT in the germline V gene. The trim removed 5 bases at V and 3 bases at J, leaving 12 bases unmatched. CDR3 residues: CASSSYDRVMDYGYTF. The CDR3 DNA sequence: TGTGCCAGCAGTAGTTACGACAGGGTAATGGACTATGGCTACACCTTC.

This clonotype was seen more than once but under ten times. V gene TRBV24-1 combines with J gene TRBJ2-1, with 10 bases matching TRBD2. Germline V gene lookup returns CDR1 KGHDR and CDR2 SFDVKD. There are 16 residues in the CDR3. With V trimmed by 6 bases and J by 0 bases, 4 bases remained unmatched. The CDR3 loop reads CATSLPSGSSYNEQFF. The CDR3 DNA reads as TGTGCCACCAGTCTTCCTAGCGGGAGCTCCTACAATGAGCAGTTCTTC.

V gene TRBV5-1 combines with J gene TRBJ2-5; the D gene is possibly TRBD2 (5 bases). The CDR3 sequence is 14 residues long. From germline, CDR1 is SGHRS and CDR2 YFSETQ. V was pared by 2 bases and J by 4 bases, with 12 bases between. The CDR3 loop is CASSFKRAGETQYF. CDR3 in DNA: TGCGCCAGCAGCTTTAAGAGGGCCGGAGAGACCCAGTACTTC. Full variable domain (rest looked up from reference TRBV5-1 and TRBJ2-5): KAGVTQTPRYLIKTRGQQVTLSCSPISGHRSVSWYQQTPGQGLQFLFEYFSETQRNKGNFPGRFSGRQFSNSRSEMNVSTLELGDSALYLCASSFKRAGETQYFGPGTRLLVL.

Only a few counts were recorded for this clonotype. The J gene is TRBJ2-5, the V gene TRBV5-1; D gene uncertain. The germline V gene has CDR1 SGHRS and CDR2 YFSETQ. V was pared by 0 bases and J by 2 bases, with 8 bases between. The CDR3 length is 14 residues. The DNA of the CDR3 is TGCGCCAGCAGCTTGGTATGGGATCAAGAGACCCAGTACTTC. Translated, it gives CASSLVWDQETQYF.

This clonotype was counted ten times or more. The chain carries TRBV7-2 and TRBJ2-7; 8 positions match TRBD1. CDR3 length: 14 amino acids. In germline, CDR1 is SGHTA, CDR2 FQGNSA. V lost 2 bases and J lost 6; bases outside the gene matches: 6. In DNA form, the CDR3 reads TGTGCCAGCAGCTTAACCCGACAGGGGAGCGAGCAGTACTTC. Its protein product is CASSLTRQGSEQYF.